Listed below are T cell receptor beta chains from one sample, sequenced in a study of cytomegalovirus exposure and HLA in healthy donors. Some clones are missing from TCRdb's copy, which holds only in-frame ones; the method was immunoSEQ multiplex PCR. The data hold roughly 110,000 clones, with about 70% observed a single time. What was sequenced was PBMCs. These receptor sequences come from a man between 25 and 39 years old in good health and CMV-seropositive. Both conserved end residues are part of each CDR3. The order of the fields is clone size, J gene, D gene, V gene, CDR3 DNA, CDR3 protein. A D gene is named only where the DNA matches it firmly. Clone size is not always given. Where it is, it says once, few, many or a class for expanded clones.

NA | TRBJ2-5 | TRBD1 | TRBV18 | TGTGCCAGCTCACCTGGGACAGGGCGGCGGATCCAAGAGCAGTACTTC | CASSPGTGRRIQEQYF
few | TRBJ2-3 | NA | TRBV11-3 | TGTGCCAGCAGCTTAGATCCGGCGGGAGATACGCAGTATTTT | CASSLDPAGDTQYF
NA | TRBJ2-1 | NA | TRBV6-5 | TGTGCCTGCAGTCCTGGGGGCGCCCGATACAATGAGCAGTTCTTC | CACSPGGARYNEQFF
NA | TRBJ1-2 | NA | TRBV12-2 | TGTGCAAGTCGCTCGCCGATTACAGGGGGAGCCTATGGCTACACCTTC | CASRSPITGGAYGYTF
NA | TRBJ1-3 | NA | TRBV9 | TGTGCCAGCAGCGTAGGGATCGGGTCACGCTCTGGAAACACCATATATTTT | CASSVGIGSRSGNTIYF
NA | TRBJ2-1 | NA | TRBV7-2 | TGTGCCAGCAGCGCCGACGGGAGTTACAATGAGCAGTTCTTC | CASSADGSYNEQFF
few | TRBJ1-3 | NA | TRBV6-1 | TGTGCCAGCAGTGAATGGGAGGGGAGGTCCTCTGGAAACACCATATATTTT | CASSEWEGRSSGNTIYF
NA | TRBJ1-1 | TRBD1 | TRBV25-1 | TGTGCCAGCAGTGCACCCGGGACAGGGGGGTTTAGGACTGAAGCTTTCTTT | CASSAPGTGGFRTEAFF
NA | TRBJ2-1 | NA | TRBV29-1 | TGCAGCGTCGACAATGAGCAGTTCTTC | CSVDNEQFF
few | TRBJ2-3 | NA | TRBV27 | TGTGCCAGCAGCCAACTCACTAGCACAGATACGCAGTATTTT | CASSQLTSTDTQYF
NA | TRBJ1-1 | NA | TRBV6-5 | TGTGCCAGCAGTTACGACGGCAGGGGTGAAGCTTTCTTT | CASSYDGRGEAFF
NA | TRBJ1-1 | NA | TRBV19 | TGTGCCAGTAGTTCCTCCGGGGTCACTGAAGCTTTCTTT | CASSSSGVTEAFF
NA | TRBJ1-2 | TRBD1 | TRBV27 | TGTGCCAGCAGTTGGGGCAGGGGGAATTCCTACACCTTC | CASSWGRGNSYTF
NA | TRBJ2-3 | NA | TRBV6-1 | TGTGCCAGCACCGCGGCAGCGGGCACAGATACGCAGTATTTT | CASTAAAGTDTQYF
NA | TRBJ1-5 | NA | TRBV30 | TGTGCCTGGAGTACGACCAGGTATAGCAATCAGCCCCAGCATTTT | CAWSTTRYSNQPQHF
NA | TRBJ2-2 | TRBD2 | TRBV6-5 | TGTGCCAGCACTTACCCCAGGGCTAGCGGGGACGGGGAGCTGTTTTTT | CASTYPRASGDGELFF
few | TRBJ2-5 | TRBD1 | TRBV11-3 | TGTGCCAGCAGCTTAGGGAGACAGGGCCAAGAGACCCAGTACTTC | CASSLGRQGQETQYF
NA | TRBJ1-2 | NA | TRBV27 | TGTGCCAGCAGTTTCACGGCGCGGGGCGGCTACACCTTC | CASSFTARGGYTF